The clone carrying this TCR beta chain was seen ten or more times. Its antigen is not identified. Since the CDR3 does not end with the conserved phenylalanine or tryptophan, this likely comes from a read error. The investigators amplified TCR beta CDR3 regions from RNA transcripts. HTBI primers were employed in a first-round RT-PCR of the TCR CDR3. TCRdb analysed the multiplex PCR reads with MiXCR anew, one entry per CDR3 protein. The sample shows 300,000 to 450,000 distinct CDR3 sequences, about 13% of them seen only once. Patients with uncontrolled infections, other autoimmune diseases, pregnancy or lactation were excluded. V was clipped by 0 bases and J by 5 bases; unmatched bases: 6. Germline loops: CDR1 DFQATT, CDR2 SNEGSKA (reference sequence). CDR3 length: 14 residues. This sample was taken from a study of T cells in Graves' hyperthyroidism and ophthalmopathy. Broader study findings: Researchers found most expanded thyroid clonotypes above 0.001 in blood as well.

The V gene is TRBV20-1, the J gene TRBJ2-5; 7 bases match TRBD1. The TCR sequence derives from a woman under 30 with Graves' hyperthyroidism. The specimen was blood. The CDR3 loop is CSARDGTAGETQYL. The CDR3 DNA reads as TGCAGTGCTAGAGACGGGACAGCCGGGGAGACCCAGTACCTC.